The T cell receptor (beta chain) under discussion was sequenced for a study of blood T cell repertoires in COVID-19. Clones were sequenced by immunoSEQ multiplex PCR, and TCRdb holds only the in-frame ones, with some missing. Altogether about 300,000 clones are present, 89% being singletons, with the ten largest covering under 3.5%. The germline V gene encodes CDR1 SGHDT and CDR2 YYEEEE. The CDR3 consists of 14 residues. Between the trimmed V and J ends, which lost 4 bases and 0 bases, there was a span of 10 bases. Those designated as exposed participants met a COVID-19 case within 2 weeks before study entry.

V is TRBV5-6 and J is TRBJ1-2; D gene unclear. The sample taken for sequencing was PBMCs or T cells enriched from blood (not recorded which). The origin of this receptor is a woman aged 45-65 years who had been exposed to COVID-19. The CDR3 spells CASSRRTSNYGYTF. In nucleotides, the CDR3 is TGTGCCAGCAGCCGGAGAACCTCTAACTATGGCTACACCTTC.